Detailed here is one T cell receptor (beta chain). Antigen unknown. These data come from a study of T cell repertoires in cytomegalovirus infection. The wider study: Matching HLA type, along with CMV infection, was indicated by public TCR beta signatures.

Study results and caveats: In two of eight donors, the top clonotype was HLA-C-restricted CMV-specific. Based on cumulative public TCR beta family frequency, carriers of CMV plus the relevant HLA were identified.

From the reads, TCRdb called clonotypes with MiXCR, one entry per CDR3 protein. The sample holds approximately 730,000 distinct CDR3 sequences, 25% to 35% seen once. V was clipped by 4 bases and J by 2 bases, with 21 bases between them. The CDR3 covers 18 residues. CDR1 SEHNR and CDR2 FQNEAQ come from the germline V gene (reference sequence). The TCR sequence derives from a human donor in good health (CMV status not recorded). Some clones in this sample may be carry-over from other donors' samples. The sequences come from cultured CD8+ T cells from PBMCs, collected from culture after CMV antigen stimulation. The chain links TRBV7-9 to TRBJ2-1, with D perhaps TRBD1 or TRBD2 (5 bases each). The CDR3 loop reads CASSSSDSSWGTYNEQFF. Written as DNA, the CDR3 is TGTGCCAGCAGCTCCTCAGACAGCTCCTGGGGGACCTACAATGAGCAGTTCTTC.